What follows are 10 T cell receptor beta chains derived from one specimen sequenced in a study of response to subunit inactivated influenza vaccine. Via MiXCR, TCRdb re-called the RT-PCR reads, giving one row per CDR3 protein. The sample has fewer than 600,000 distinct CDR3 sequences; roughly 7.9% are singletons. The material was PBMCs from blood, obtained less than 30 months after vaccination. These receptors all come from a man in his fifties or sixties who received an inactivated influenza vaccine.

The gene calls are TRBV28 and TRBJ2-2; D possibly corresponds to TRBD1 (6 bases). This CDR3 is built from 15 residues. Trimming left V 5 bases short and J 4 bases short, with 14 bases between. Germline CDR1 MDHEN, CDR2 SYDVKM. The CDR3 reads CASSIGTSVTGELFF. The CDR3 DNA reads TGTGCCAGCAGTATTGGGACATCTGTCACCGGGGAGCTGTTTTTT.

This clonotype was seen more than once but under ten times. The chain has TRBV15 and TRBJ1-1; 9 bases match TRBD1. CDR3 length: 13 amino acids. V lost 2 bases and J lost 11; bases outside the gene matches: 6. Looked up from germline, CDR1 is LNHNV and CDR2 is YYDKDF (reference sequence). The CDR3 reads CATSRRDREKAFF. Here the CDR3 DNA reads TGTGCCACCAGCAGAAGGGACAGGGAGAAGGCTTTCTTT.

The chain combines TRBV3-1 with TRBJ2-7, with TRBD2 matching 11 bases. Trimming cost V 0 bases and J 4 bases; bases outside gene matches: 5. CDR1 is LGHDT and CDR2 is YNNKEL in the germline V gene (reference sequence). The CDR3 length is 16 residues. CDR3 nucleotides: TGTGCCAGCAGCCAAGATACACTAGCGGGAGCATACGAGCAGTACTTC. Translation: CASSQDTLAGAYEQYF.

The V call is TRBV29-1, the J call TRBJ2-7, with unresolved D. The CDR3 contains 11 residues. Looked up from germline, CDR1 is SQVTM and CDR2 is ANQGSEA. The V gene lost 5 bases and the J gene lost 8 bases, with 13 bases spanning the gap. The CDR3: CSVPTSNKQYF. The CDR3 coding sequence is TGCAGCGTTCCCACCTCAAATAAGCAGTACTTC.

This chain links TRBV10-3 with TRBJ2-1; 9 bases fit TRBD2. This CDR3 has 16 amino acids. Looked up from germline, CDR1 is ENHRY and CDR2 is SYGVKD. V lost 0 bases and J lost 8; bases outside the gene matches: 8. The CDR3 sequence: CAISESLREGLDEQFF. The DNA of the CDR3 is TGTGCCATCAGTGAGTCGTTGCGGGAGGGTCTAGATGAGCAGTTCTTC.

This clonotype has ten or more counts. CDR3 nucleotide sequence: TGTGCCAGCAGCTTATTCCCGGGGGTCCAAGAGACCCAGTACTTC. Amino acids: CASSLFPGVQETQYF. This rearrangement joins TRBV7-2 to TRBJ2-5, with TRBD2 as a possible D gene (6 bases). The CDR3 runs 15 residues. V was trimmed by 2 bases and J by 1 base, leaving 11 bases between them. Germline V gene sequence: CDR1 SGHTA, CDR2 FQGNSA.

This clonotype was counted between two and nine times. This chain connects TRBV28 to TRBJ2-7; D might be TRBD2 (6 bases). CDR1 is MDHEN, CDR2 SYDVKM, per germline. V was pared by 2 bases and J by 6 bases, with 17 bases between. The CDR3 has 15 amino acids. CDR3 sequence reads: CASSLIARDGGEQYF. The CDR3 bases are TGTGCCAGCAGTTTAATAGCCAGGGACGGGGGCGAGCAGTACTTC.

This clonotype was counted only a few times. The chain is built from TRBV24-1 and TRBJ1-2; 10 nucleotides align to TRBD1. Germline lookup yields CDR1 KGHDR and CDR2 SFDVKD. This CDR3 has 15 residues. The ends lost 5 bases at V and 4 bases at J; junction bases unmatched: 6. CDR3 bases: TGTGCCACCAGTGGACAGGGGGCCAACTTCTATGGCTACACCTTC. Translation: CATSGQGANFYGYTF.

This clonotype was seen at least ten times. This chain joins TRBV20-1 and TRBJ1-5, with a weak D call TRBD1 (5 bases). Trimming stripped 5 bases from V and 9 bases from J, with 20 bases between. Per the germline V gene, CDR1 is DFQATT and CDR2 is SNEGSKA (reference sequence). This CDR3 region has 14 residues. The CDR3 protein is CSARQGPPSMPQHF. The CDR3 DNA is TGCAGTGCTCGGCAGGGACCGCCGTCCATGCCCCAGCATTTT.

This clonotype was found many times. CDR3 region: CASSLFGRTTYNEQFF. CDR3 nucleotides: TGTGCCAGCAGCTTATTCGGACGAACCACCTACAATGAGCAGTTCTTC. This rearrangement joins TRBV7-7 to TRBJ2-1; no firm D call. CDR1 is SSHAT and CDR2 is FNYEAQ in the germline V gene (reference sequence). The ends were cut back, 2 bases at V and 2 bases at J, with 13 bases in the middle. This CDR3 region has 16 residues.